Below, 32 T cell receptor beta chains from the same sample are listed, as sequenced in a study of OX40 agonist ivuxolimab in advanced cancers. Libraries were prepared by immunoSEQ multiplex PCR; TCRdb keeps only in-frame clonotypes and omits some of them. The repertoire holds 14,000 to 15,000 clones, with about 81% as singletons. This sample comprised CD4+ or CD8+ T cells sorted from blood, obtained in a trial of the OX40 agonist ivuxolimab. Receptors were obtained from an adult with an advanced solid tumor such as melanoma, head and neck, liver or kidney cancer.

This chain's CDR3 is CASSETGGNYGYTF. CDR3 DNA: TGTGCCAGCAGCGAGACAGGGGGTAACTATGGCTACACCTTC. This chain joins TRBV5-4 and TRBJ1-2; 9 bases map to TRBD1. J gave up 1 base and V 4 bases, and 2 bases lay outside the gene matches. CDR1 SGHNT and CDR2 YYREEE come from the germline V gene (reference sequence). The CDR3 is made up of 14 amino acids.

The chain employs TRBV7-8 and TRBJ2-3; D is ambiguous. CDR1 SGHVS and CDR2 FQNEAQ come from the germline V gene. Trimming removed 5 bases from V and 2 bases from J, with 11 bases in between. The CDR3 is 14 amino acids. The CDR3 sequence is CASSVGDITDTQYF. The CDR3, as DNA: TGTGCCAGCAGCGTAGGCGACATCACAGATACGCAGTATTTT.

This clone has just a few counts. The CDR3 protein is CASSFRDSGAYEQYF. For the CDR3, the DNA is TGTGCCAGCAGCTTCCGGGACAGTGGGGCCTACGAGCAGTACTTC. The chain recombines TRBV6-1 with TRBJ2-7; 7 nucleotides match TRBD1. The CDR3 has 15 residues. The V and J ends lost 6 bases and 2 bases, in that order; junction bases with no gene match: 10. Germline V gene lookup returns CDR1 MNHNS and CDR2 SASEGT.

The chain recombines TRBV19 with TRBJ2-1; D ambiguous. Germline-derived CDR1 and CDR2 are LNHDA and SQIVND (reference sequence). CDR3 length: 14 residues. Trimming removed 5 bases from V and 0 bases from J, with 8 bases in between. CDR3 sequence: CASSVRSSYNEQFF. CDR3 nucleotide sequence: TGTGCCAGTAGTGTTCGGAGCTCCTACAATGAGCAGTTCTTC.

The CDR3 spells CASSSRQEYTGELFF. The CDR3 nucleotides read TGTGCCAGCAGCTCCAGACAGGAGTACACCGGGGAGCTGTTTTTT. V is TRBV13 and J is TRBJ2-2, with D possibly TRBD1 on 6 matching bases. CDR1 and CDR2 (germline): PRHDT, FYEKMQ (reference sequence). V shed 4 bases and J shed 3 bases, with 12 bases lying between them. This CDR3 comprises 15 residues.

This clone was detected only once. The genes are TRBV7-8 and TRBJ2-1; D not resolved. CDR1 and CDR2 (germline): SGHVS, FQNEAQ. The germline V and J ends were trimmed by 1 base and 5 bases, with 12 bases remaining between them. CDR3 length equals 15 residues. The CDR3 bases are TGTGCCAGCAGCTTAGAAGAATGGGTACACAATGAGCAGTTCTTC. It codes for CASSLEEWVHNEQFF.

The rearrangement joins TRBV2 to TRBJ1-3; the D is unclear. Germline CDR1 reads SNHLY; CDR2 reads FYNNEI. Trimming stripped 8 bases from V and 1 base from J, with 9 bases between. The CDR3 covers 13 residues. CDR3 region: CASDEESGNTIYF. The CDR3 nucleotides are TGTGCCAGCGACGAGGAGTCTGGAAACACCATATATTTT.

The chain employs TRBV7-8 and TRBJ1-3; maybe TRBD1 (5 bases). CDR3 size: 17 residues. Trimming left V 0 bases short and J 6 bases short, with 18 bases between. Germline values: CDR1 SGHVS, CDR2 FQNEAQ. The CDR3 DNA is TGTGCCAGCAGCTTAGCTCAGGGATGGGCCTTCGAAAACACCATATATTTT. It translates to CASSLAQGWAFENTIYF. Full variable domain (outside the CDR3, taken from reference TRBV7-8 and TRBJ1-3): GAGVSQSPRYKVAKRGQDVALRCDPISGHVSLFWYQQALGQGPEFLTYFQNEAQLDKSGLPSDRFFAERPEGSVSTLKIQRTQQEDSAVYLCASSLAQGWAFENTIYFGEGSWLTVV.

CDR3 bases: TGTGCCAGCAGTCAATCTGTCCCGGGACCCTACGAGCAGTACTTC. This gives the protein CASSQSVPGPYEQYF. This chain joins TRBV6-5 and TRBJ2-7; D is tentatively TRBD1 or TRBD2 (5 bases each). The CDR3 length is 15 residues. V was trimmed by 5 bases and J by 2 bases, leaving 16 bases between them. Germline V gene sequence: CDR1 MNHEY, CDR2 SVGAGI.

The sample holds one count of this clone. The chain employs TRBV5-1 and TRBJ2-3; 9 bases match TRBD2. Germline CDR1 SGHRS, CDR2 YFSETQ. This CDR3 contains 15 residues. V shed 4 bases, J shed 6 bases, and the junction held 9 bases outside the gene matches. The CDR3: CASSPGTSPSDTQYF. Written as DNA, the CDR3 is TGCGCCAGCAGCCCCGGGACTAGCCCCTCCGATACGCAGTATTTT.

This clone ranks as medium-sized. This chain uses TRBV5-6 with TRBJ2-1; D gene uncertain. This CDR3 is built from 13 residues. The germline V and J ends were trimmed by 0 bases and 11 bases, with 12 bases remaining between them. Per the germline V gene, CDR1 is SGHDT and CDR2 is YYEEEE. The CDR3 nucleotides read TGTGCCAGCAGCTTGGCGGCGGTTAGGAAGCAGTTCTTC. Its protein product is CASSLAAVRKQFF.

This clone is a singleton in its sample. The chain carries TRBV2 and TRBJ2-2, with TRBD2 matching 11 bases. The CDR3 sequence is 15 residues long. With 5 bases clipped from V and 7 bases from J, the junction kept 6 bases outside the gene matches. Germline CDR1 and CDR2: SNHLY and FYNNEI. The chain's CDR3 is CASSLLAGVNGELFF. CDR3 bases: TGTGCCAGCAGTCTACTAGCGGGAGTGAACGGGGAGCTGTTTTTT.

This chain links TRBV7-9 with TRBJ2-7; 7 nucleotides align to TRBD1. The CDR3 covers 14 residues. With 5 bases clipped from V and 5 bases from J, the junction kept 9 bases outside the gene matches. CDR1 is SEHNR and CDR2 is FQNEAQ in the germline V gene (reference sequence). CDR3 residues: CASSPPGQLHEQYF. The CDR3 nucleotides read TGTGCCAGCAGCCCGCCGGGACAGCTCCACGAGCAGTACTTC.

CDR3 loop: CRLGWVMNTEAFF. The CDR3 DNA reads TGCAGGCTGGGATGGGTCATGAACACTGAAGCTTTCTTT. The chain links TRBV29-1 to TRBJ1-1, with unresolved D. The CDR3 runs 13 residues. Germline CDR1 reads SQVTM; CDR2 reads ANQGSEA.

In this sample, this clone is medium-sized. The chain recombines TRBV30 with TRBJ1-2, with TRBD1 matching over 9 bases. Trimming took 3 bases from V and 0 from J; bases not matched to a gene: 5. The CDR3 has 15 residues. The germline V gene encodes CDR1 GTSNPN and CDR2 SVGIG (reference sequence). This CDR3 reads CAWSGGQGPNYGYTF. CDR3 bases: TGTGCCTGGAGCGGGGGACAGGGACCTAACTATGGCTACACCTTC.

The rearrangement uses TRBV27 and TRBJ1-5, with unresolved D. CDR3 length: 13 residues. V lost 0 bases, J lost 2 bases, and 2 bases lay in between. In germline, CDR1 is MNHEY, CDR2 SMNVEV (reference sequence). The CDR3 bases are TGTGCCAGCAGTTTATCGGGCAATCAGCCCCAGCATTTT. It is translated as CASSLSGNQPQHF.

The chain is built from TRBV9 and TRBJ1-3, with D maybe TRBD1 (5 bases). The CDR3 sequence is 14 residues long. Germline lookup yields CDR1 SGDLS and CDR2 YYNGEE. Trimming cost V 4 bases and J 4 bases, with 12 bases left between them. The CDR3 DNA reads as TGTGCCAGCAGCCCCTCCCGGGGGGGAAACACCATATATTTT. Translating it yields CASSPSRGGNTIYF.

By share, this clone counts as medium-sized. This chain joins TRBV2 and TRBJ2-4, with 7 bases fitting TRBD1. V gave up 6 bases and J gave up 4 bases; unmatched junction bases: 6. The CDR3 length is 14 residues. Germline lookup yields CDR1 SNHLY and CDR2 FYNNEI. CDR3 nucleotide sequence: TGTGCCAGCAGCCCTCACAGGGGTAAAAACATTCAGTACTTC. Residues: CASSPHRGKNIQYF.

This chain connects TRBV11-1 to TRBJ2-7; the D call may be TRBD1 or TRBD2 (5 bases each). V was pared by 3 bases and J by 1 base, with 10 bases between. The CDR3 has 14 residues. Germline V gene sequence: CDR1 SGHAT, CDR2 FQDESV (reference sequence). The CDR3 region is CASSFPGPSYEQYF. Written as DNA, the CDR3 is TGTGCCAGCAGCTTTCCGGGACCGTCCTACGAGCAGTACTTC.

The CDR3 spells CASSLETGTGDGYTF. The CDR3, as DNA: TGTGCCAGCAGCTTGGAGACCGGGACAGGGGATGGCTACACCTTC. The genes are TRBV13 and TRBJ1-2; 10 bases are shared with TRBD1. The CDR3 totals 15 residues. After removal of 3 bases from V and 6 bases from J, the junction contained 7 bases not matched to a gene. CDR1 and CDR2 from the germline V gene are PRHDT and FYEKMQ (reference sequence).

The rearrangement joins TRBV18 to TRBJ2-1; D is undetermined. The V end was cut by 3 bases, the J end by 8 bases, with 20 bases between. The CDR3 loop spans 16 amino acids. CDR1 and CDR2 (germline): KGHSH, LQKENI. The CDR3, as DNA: TGTGCCAGCTCACCTCCCGGCCTAGTTGGCTCTGATGAGCAGTTCTTC. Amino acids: CASSPPGLVGSDEQFF.

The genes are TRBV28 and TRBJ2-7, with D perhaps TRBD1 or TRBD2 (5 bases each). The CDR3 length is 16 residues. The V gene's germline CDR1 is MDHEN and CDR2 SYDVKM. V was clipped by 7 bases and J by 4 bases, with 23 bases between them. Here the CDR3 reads CASNPRRGRAQYEQYF. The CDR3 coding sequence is TGTGCCAGCAACCCCCGACGGGGCAGAGCTCAGTACGAGCAGTACTTC.

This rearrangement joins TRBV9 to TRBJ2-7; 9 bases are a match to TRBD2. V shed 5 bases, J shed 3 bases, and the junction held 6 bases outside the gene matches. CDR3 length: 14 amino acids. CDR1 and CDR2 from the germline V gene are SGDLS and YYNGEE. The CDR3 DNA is TGTGCCAGCAGTTTGACGACTAGCGGCTACGAGCAGTACTTC. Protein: CASSLTTSGYEQYF.

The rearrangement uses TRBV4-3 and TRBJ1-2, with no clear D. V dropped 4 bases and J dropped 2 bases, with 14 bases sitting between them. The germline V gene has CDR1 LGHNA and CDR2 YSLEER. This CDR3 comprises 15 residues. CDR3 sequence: CASSRHSGENYGYTF. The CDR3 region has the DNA TGCGCCAGCAGCCGCCATTCGGGAGAAAACTATGGCTACACCTTC.

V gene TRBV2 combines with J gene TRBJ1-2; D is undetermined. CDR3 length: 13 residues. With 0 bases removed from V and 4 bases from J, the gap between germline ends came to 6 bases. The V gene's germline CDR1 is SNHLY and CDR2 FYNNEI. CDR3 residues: CASSEAVTYGYTF. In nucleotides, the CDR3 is TGTGCCAGCAGTGAAGCCGTCACCTATGGCTACACCTTC.

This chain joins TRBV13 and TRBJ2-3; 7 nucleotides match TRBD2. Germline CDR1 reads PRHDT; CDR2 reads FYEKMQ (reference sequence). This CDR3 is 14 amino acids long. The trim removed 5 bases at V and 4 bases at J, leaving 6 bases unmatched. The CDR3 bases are TGTGCCAGCAGCGCTCGACTAGCTCCAGATACGCAGTATTTT. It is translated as CASSARLAPDTQYF.

The CDR3: CASREGAAKNIQYF. CDR3 DNA: TGCGCCAGCAGGGAGGGGGCGGCCAAAAACATTCAGTACTTC. The chain carries TRBV10-2 and TRBJ2-4; D is perhaps TRBD1 (7 bases). CDR1 is WSHSY, CDR2 SAAADI, per germline. This CDR3 is built from 14 residues. Trimming removed 6 bases at V and 1 base at J, with 10 bases between.

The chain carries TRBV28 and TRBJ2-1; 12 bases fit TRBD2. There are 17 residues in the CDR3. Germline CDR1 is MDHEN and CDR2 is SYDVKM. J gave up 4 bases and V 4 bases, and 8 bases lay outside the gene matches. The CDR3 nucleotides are TGTGCCAGCAGTTCCCGACTAGCGGGAGAAATATACAATGAGCAGTTCTTC. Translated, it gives CASSSRLAGEIYNEQFF. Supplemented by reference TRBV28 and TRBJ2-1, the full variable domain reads DVKVTQSSRYLVKRTGEKVFLECVQDMDHENMFWYRQDPGLGLRLIYFSYDVKMKEKGDIPEGYSVSREKKERFSLILESASTNQTSMYLCASSSRLAGEIYNEQFFGPGTRLTVL.

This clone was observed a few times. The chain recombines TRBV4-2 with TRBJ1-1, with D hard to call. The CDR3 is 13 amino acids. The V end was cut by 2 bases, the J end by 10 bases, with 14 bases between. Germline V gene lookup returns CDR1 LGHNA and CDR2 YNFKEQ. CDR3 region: CASSQSQLDGAFF. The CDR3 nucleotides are TGTGCCAGCAGCCAAAGCCAGCTAGATGGAGCTTTCTTT.

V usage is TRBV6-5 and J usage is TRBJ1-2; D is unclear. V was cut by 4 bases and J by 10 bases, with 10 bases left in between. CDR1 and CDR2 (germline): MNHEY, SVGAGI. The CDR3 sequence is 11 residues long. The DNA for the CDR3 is TGTGCCAGCAGTTTTCCGAACCCCTACACCTTC. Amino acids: CASSFPNPYTF.

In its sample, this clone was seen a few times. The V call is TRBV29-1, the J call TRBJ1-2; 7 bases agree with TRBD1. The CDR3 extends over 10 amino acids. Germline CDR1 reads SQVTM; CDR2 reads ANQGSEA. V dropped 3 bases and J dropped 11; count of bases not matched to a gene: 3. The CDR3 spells CSVEGTAYTF. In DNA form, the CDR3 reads TGCAGCGTTGAGGGGACAGCGTACACCTTC. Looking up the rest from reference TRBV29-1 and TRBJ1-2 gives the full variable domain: SAVISQKPSRDICQRGTSLTIQCQVDSQVTMMFWYRQQPGQSLTLIATANQGSEATYESGFVIDKFPISRPNLTFSTLTVSNMSPEDSSIYLCSVEGTAYTFGSGTRLTVV.

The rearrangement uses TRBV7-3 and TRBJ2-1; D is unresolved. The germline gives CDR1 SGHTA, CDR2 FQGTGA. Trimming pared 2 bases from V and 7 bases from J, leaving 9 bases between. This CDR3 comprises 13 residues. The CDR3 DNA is TGTGCCAGCAGCTTACAGTGGGTGAATGAGCAGTTCTTC. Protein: CASSLQWVNEQFF.